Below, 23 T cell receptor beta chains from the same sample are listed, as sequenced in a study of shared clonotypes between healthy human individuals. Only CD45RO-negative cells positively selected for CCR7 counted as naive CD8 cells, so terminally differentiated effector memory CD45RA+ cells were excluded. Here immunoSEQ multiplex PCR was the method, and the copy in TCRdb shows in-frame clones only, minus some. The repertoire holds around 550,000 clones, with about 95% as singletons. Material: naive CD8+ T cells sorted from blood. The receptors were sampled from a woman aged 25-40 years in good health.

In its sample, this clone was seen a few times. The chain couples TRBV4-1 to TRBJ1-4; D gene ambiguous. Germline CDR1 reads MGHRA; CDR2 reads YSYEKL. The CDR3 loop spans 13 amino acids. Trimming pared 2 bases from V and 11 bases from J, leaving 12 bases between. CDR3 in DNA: TGCGCCAGCAGCCAATATAACTTTGGCAAACTGTTTTTT. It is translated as CASSQYNFGKLFF.

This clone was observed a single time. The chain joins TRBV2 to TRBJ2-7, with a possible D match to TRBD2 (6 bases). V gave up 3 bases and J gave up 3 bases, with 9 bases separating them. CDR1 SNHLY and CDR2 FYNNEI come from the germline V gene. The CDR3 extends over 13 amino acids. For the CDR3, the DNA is TGTGCCAGCAGTGAGGCGACTAGCTACGAGCAGTACTTC. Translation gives CASSEATSYEQYF.

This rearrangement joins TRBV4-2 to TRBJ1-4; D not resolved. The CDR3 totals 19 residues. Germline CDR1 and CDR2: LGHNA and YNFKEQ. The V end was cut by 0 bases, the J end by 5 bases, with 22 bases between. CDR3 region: CASSQDTTPRAPPNEKLFF. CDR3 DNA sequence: TGTGCCAGCAGCCAAGATACGACCCCGAGGGCGCCCCCCAATGAAAAACTGTTTTTT.

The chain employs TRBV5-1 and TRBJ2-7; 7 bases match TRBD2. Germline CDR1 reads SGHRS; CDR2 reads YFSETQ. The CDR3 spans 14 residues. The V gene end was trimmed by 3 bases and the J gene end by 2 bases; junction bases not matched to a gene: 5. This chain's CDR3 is CASSYTSEPYEQYF. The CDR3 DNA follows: TGCGCCAGCAGCTACACTAGCGAGCCCTACGAGCAGTACTTC.

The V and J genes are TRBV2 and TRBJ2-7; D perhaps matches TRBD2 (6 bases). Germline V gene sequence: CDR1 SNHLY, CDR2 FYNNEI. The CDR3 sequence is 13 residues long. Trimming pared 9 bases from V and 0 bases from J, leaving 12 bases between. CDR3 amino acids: CASKSGGSYEQYF. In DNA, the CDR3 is TGTGCCAGTAAGTCCGGGGGCTCCTACGAGCAGTACTTC.

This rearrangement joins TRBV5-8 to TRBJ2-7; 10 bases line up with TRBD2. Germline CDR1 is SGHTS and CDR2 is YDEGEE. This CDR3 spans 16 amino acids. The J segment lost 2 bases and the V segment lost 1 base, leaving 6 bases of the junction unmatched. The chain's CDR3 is CASSLISGRAPYEQYF. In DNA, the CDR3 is TGTGCCAGCAGCTTGATAAGCGGGAGGGCCCCCTACGAGCAGTACTTC.

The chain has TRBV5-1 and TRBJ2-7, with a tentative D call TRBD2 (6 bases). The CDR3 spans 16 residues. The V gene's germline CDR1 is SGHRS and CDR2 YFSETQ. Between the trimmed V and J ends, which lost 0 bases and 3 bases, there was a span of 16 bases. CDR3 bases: TGCGCCAGCAGCTTGGACAGCCAAGGAGGGATCTACGAGCAGTACTTC. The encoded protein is CASSLDSQGGIYEQYF.

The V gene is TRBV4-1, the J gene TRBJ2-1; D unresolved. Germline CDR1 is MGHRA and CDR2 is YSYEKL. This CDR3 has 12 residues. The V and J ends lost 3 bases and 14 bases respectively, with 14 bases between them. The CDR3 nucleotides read TGCGCCAGCAGCCATAGTGACCCTAGGAAGTTCTTC. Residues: CASSHSDPRKFF.

CDR3 nucleotides: TGTGCCAGCAGTTTACGCAACCAGAATGAGCAGTTCTTC. It yields the protein CASSLRNQNEQFF. The chain has TRBV28 and TRBJ2-1; D gene unclear. This CDR3 region has 13 residues. V was trimmed by 2 bases and J by 7 bases, leaving 9 bases between them. Per the germline V gene, CDR1 is MDHEN and CDR2 is SYDVKM.

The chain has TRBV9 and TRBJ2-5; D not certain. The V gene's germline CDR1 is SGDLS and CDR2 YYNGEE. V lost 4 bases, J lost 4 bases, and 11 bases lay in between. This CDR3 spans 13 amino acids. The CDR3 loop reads CASSLRTSETQYF. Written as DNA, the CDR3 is TGTGCCAGCAGCCTCAGGACGTCAGAGACCCAGTACTTC.

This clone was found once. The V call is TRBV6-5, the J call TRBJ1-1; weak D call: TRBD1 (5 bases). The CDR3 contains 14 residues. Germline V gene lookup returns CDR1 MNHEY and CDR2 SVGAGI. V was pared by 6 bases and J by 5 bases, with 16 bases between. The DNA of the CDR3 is TGTGCCAGCAGCGGGGACTTAAGTGGTACTGAAGCTTTCTTT. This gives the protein CASSGDLSGTEAFF.

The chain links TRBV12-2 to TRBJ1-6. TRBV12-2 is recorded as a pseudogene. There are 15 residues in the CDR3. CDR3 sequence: CASRLAGMWNSPLHF. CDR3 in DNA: TGTGCAAGTCGCTTAGCAGGAATGTGGAATTCACCCCTCCACTTT.

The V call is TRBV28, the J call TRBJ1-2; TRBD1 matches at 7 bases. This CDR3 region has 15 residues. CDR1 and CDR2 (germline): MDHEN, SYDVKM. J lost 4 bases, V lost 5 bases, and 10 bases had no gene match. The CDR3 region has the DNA TGTGCCAGCAGTGAAAAGGGGGCGCGAATCTATGGCTACACCTTC. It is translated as CASSEKGARIYGYTF.

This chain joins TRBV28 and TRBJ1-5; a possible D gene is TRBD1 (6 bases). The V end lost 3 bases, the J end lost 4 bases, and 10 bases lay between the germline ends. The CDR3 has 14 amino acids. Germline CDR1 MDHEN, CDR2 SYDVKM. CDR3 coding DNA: TGTGCCAGCAGTTTTTTCAGGGGTAATCAGCCCCAGCATTTT. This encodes CASSFFRGNQPQHF.

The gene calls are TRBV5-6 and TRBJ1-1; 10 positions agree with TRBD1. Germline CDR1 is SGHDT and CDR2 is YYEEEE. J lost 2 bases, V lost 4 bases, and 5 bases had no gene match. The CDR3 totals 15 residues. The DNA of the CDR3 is TGTGCCAGCAGCGTGGACAGGGGGTTTAACACTGAAGCTTTCTTT. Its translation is CASSVDRGFNTEAFF.

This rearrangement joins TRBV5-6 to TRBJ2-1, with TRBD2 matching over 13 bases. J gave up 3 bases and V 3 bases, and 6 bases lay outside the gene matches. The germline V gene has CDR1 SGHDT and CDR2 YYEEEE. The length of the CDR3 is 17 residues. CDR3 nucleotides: TGTGCCAGCAGCTCCGAGACTAGCGGGAGGTACTACAATGAGCAGTTCTTC. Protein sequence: CASSSETSGRYYNEQFF.

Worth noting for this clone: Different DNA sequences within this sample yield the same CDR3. The CDR3 region has the DNA TGTGCCAGCAGCGTCGGGGGCACAGATACGCAGTATTTT. It encodes CASSVGGTDTQYF. The V gene is TRBV9, the J gene TRBJ2-3; tentative D call: TRBD2 (5 bases). Trimming took off 2 bases at V and 1 base at J, with 5 bases between the two ends. Per the germline V gene, CDR1 is SGDLS and CDR2 is YYNGEE. CDR3 length: 13 amino acids.

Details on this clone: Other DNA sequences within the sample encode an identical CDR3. The CDR3 reads CASSLTGSYEQYF. CDR3 nucleotides: TGTGCCAGCAGTCTGACAGGGTCCTACGAGCAGTACTTC. The rearrangement uses TRBV28 and TRBJ2-7; TRBD1 matches 7 bases. Unmatched junction bases numbered 2, after V lost 5 bases and J lost 1 base. CDR3 length: 13 amino acids. Per germline, CDR1 MDHEN and CDR2 SYDVKM.

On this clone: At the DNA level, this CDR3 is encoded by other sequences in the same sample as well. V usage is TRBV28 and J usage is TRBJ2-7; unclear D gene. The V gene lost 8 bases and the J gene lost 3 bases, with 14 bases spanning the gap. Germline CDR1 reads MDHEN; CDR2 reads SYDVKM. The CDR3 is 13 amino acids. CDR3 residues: CASSSPTNYEQYF. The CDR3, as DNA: TGTGCCAGCTCAAGCCCCACGAACTACGAGCAGTACTTC.

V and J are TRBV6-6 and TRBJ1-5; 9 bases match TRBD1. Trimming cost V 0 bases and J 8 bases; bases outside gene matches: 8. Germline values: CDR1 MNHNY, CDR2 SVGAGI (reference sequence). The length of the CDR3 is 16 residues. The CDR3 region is CASSYSLDRGREPQHF. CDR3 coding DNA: TGTGCCAGCAGTTACTCGCTGGACAGGGGTCGTGAGCCCCAGCATTTT.

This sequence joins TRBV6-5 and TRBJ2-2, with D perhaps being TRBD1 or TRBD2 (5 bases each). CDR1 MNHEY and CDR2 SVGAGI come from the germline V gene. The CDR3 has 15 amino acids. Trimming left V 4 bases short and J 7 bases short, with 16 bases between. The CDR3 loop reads CASSSPLGVSGELFF. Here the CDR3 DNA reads TGTGCCAGCAGTTCACCATTGGGGGTGAGCGGGGAGCTGTTTTTT.

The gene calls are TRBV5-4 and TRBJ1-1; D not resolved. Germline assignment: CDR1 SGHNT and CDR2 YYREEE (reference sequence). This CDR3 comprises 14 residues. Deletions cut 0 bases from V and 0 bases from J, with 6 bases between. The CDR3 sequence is CASSLARMNTEAFF. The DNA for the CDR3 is TGTGCCAGCAGCTTGGCTCGTATGAACACTGAAGCTTTCTTT. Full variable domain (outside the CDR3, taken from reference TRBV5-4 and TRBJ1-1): ETGVTQSPTHLIKTRGQQVTLRCSSQSGHNTVSWYQQALGQGPQFIFQYYREEENGRGNFPPRFSGLQFPNYSSELNVNALELDDSALYLCASSLARMNTEAFFGQGTRLTVV.

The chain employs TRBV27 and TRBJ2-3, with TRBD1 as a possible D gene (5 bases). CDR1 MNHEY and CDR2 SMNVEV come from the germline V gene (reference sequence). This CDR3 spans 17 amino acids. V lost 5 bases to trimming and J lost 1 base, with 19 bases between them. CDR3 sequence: CASSPPQGRVGTDTQYF. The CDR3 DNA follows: TGTGCCAGCAGTCCGCCTCAGGGTCGGGTGGGCACAGATACGCAGTATTTT.